This T cell receptor (beta chain) was found in a study of beta chain features in type 1 diabetes. Study-wide findings and caveats: Significant though moderate, a shortening of TCRB CDR3s appeared in all four CD4+ subsets of Type 1 diabetes patients. There was no resolution here of whether HLA type influences TCRB rearrangement.

Note on this clone: The target antigen is unknown.

Expressed TCRB transcripts got sequenced, as all isolated RNA was reverse transcribed. Data came from immunoSEQ multiplex PCR; TCRdb stores just in-frame clones and leaves some out. The repertoire holds about 160,000 clones, with 7.8% as singletons. Cells sorted by CD45RO/CCR7/CD25/CD127/CD95/CD27 comprised CD4+ naive, central memory, regulatory and stem cell-like memory cells. Sequenced sample: central memory CD4+ T cells from blood. The TCR sequence derives from a woman aged 40 to 55 with type 1 diabetes.

CDR3 DNA sequence: TGCGCCAGCAGCCAAGATCACTCCGGGGGCACTGAAGCTTTCTTT. Protein sequence: CASSQDHSGGTEAFF. The chain uses TRBV4-3 and TRBJ1-1, with D perhaps TRBD1 (5 bases). Trimming removed 0 bases at V and 4 bases at J, with 12 bases between. The germline CDR1 and CDR2 sequences are LGHNA and YSLEER. This CDR3 region has 15 residues.